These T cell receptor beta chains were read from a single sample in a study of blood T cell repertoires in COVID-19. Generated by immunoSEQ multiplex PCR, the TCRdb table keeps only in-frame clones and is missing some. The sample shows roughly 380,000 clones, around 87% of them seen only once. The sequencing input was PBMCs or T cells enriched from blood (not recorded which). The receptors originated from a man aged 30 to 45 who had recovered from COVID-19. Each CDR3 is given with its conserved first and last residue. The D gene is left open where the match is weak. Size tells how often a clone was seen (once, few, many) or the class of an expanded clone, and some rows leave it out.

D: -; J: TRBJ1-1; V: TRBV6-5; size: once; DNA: TGTGCCAGCAGACAACAGGGATATGAAGCTTTCTTT; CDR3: CASRQQGYEAFF
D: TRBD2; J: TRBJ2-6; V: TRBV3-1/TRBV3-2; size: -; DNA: TGTGCCAGCAGCCAAATAGCGGGGGGGCCCCAACTTTCTGGGGCCAACGTCCTGACTTTC; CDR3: CASSQIAGGPQLSGANVLTF
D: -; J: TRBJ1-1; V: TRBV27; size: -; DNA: TGTGCCAGCAGTTTATCGGGGCCTACTGAAGCTTTCTTT; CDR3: CASSLSGPTEAFF
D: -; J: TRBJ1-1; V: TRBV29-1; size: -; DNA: TGCAGCGGCGGAGTCATGAACACTGAAGCTTTCTTT; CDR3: CSGGVMNTEAFF
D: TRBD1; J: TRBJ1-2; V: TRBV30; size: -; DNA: TGTGCCTGGATTCCCGGACAGGGACCGTGGGGCTACACCTTC; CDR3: CAWIPGQGPWGYTF
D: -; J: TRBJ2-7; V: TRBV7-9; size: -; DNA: TGTGCCAGCAGCTTAGGTCCGGGTTCGGGTGAGCAGTACTTC; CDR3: CASSLGPGSGEQYF
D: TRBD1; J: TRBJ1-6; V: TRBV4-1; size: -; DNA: TGCGCCAGCAGCCACGGAGGGGACAGTTATAATTCACCCCTCCACTTT; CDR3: CASSHGGDSYNSPLHF
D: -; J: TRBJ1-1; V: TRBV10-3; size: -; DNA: TGTGCCATTTCCTCCGGGACACCGAACACTGAAGCTTTCTTT; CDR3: CAISSGTPNTEAFF
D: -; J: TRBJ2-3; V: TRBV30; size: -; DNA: TGTGCCTGGAGTTCCGGTTCTAGCACAGATACGCAGTATTTT; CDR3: CAWSSGSSTDTQYF
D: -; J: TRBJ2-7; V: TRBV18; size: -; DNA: TGTGCCAGCTCACCAACCTCCTACTACGAGCAGTACTTC; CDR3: CASSPTSYYEQYF
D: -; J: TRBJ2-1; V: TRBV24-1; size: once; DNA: TGTGCCACATCTGGACGGATTGGCCGAGGGGGTGGGAATGAGCAGTTCTTC; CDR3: CATSGRIGRGGGNEQFF
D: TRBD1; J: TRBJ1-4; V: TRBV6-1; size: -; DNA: TGTGCCAGCAGTGAAGTCTTAGGACAGGGGTTTAATGAAAAACTGTTTTTT; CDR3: CASSEVLGQGFNEKLFF
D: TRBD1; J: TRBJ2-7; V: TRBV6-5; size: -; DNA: TGTGCCAGCAGTTACTGGACAGGGAACGAGCAGTACTTC; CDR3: CASSYWTGNEQYF
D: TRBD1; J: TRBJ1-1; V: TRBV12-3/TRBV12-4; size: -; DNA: TGTGCCAGCACCGGGACAGAGAAGGTTGCAGCTTTCTTT; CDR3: CASTGTEKVAAFF
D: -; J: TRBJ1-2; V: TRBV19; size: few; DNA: TGTGCCAGTAGAGCAGGGGTCTACTATGGCTACACCTTC; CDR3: CASRAGVYYGYTF
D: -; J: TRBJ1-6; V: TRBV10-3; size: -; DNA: TGTGCCATCAGTCCCTCCGACATTCGGTATAATTCACCCCTCCACTTT; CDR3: CAISPSDIRYNSPLHF
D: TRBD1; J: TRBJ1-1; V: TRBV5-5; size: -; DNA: TGTGCCAGCAGCTTGGCTCAGGGGGCTGAAGCTTTCTTT; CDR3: CASSLAQGAEAFF
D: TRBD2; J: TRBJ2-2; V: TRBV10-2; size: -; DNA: TGCGCCAGCAGAGGACTAGCGGGGGGGGCTCCCGGGGAGCTGTTTTTT; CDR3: CASRGLAGGAPGELFF
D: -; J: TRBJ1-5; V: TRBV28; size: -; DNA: TGTGCCAGCAGTTGGGCCAATCAGCCCCAGCATTTT; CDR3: CASSWANQPQHF
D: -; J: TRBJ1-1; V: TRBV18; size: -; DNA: TGTGCCAGCACCCTATTGGACACTGAAGCTTTCTTT; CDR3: CASTLLDTEAFF
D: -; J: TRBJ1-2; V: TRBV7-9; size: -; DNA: TGTGCCACCACAAGGTTGGGGGGGGATCGAGATGGCTACACCTTC; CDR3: CATTRLGGDRDGYTF
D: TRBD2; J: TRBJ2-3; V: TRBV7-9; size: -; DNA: TGTGCCAGCAGCCCAACTAGCGGGGGATCTACTAGCACAGATACGCAGTATTTT; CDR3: CASSPTSGGSTSTDTQYF
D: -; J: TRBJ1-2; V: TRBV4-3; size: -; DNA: TGCGCCAGCAGCCAAGTTCAGGGATATGGCTACACCTTC; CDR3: CASSQVQGYGYTF
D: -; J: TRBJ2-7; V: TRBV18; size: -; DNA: TGTGCCAGCTCACCGGCGGCCGTGTCGGACGAGCAGTACTTC; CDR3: CASSPAAVSDEQYF
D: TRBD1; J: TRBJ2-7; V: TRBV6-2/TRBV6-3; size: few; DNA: TGTGCCAGCAGTTACTCGGTACTTCGACAGGGAAACTACGAGCAGTACTTC; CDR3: CASSYSVLRQGNYEQYF
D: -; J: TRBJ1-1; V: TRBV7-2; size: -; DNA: TGTGCCAGCAGCACGGCGGGGGTACGGGGCACTGAAGCTTTCTTT; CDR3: CASSTAGVRGTEAFF
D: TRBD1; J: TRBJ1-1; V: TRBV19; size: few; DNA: TGTGCCAGTAGTCCCCGACAGGGCGAGGGCACTGAAGCTTTCTTT; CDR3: CASSPRQGEGTEAFF
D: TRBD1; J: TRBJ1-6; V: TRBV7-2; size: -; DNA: TGTGCCAGCAGCTTGGGACAGGTCGGGGTTTCACCCCTCCACTTT; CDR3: CASSLGQVGVSPLHF
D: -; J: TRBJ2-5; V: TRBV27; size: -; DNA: TGTGCCAGCAGGGGCCCGTACCAAGAGACCCAGTACTTC; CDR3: CASRGPYQETQYF
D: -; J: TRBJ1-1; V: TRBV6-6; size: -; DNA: TGTGCCAGCATCTTCCCCGGGGGGAGGACTGAAGCTTTCTTT; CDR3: CASIFPGGRTEAFF
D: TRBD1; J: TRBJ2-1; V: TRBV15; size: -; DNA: TGTGCCACCAGCAGAGTAATAGTCACAGGGGGCAATGAGCAGTTCTTC; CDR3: CATSRVIVTGGNEQFF
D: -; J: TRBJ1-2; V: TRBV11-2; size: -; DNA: TGTGCCAGCTTCAACCCGGCGGGGGGAGGCTACACCTTC; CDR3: CASFNPAGGGYTF
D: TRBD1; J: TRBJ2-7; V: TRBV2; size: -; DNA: TGTGCCACCTCCGGGACAGCCTACGAGCAGTACTTC; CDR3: CATSGTAYEQYF
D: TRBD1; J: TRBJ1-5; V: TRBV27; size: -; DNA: TGTGCCAGCAGTTTACGACAGGGGGTGAATCAGCCCCAGCATTTT; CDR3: CASSLRQGVNQPQHF
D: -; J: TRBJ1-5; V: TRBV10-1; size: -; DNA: TGCGCCTCCACCCGTCGGACAAAGAGCAATCAGCCCCAGCATTTT; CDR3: CASTRRTKSNQPQHF
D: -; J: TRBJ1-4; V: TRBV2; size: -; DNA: TGTGCCAGCAGAAACGGAGGGGCGGCTAATGAAAAACTGTTTTTT; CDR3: CASRNGGAANEKLFF